These 9 T cell receptor beta chains share one sample of origin, sequenced in a study of T cell changes during pregnancy in multiple sclerosis. Assay: immunoSEQ multiplex PCR; the TCRdb copy retains only in-frame clones and omits some. The table includes 45,000 or so clones, more than 85% detected once. Sample: CD8+ T cells from peripheral blood mononuclear cells, taken after pregnancy. The receptors stem from a female donor with multiple sclerosis, enrolled in a pregnancy study.

The chain couples TRBV7-2 to TRBJ2-7; TRBD2 matches 10 bases. The ends lost 6 bases at V and 4 bases at J; junction bases unmatched: 9. Germline V gene sequence: CDR1 SGHTA, CDR2 FQGNSA. This CDR3 spans 15 amino acids. CDR3 bases: TGTGCCAGCAGGGGACGAGCGGGGGGGCTATACGAGCAGTACTTC. This codes for CASRGRAGGLYEQYF. Based on the CDR3 plus reference TRBV7-2 and TRBJ2-7, the full variable domain is GAGVSQSPSNKVTEKGKDVELRCDPISGHTALYWYRQSLGQGLEFLIYFQGNSAPDKSGLPSDRFSAERTGGSVSTLTIQRTQQEDSAVYLCASRGRAGGLYEQYFGPGTRLTVT.

This clone was seen once. The chain couples TRBV14 to TRBJ2-3; possibly TRBD2 for D (6 bases). Germline V gene lookup returns CDR1 SGHDN and CDR2 FVKESK. V was cut by 6 bases and J by 1 base, with 11 bases left in between. The CDR3 runs 14 residues. This chain's CDR3 is CASRHSGRTDTQYF. The CDR3 DNA follows: TGTGCCAGCAGACATAGCGGCCGCACAGATACGCAGTATTTT.

This clone was counted a few times. This chain connects TRBV7-8 to TRBJ2-2; 10 bases match TRBD2. The CDR3 is made up of 15 amino acids. Germline V gene data show CDR1 as SGHVS and CDR2 as FQNEAQ. V lost 9 bases to trimming and J lost 7 bases; unmatched junction nucleotides: 11. The CDR3 sequence is CASTHRLAGHGELFF. CDR3 coding DNA: TGTGCCAGTACCCATAGACTAGCGGGTCACGGGGAGCTGTTTTTT.

This clone has at least ten counts. The same CDR3 arises from other DNA sequences in this sample as well. V usage is TRBV27 and J usage is TRBJ1-1; D is unresolved. Germline CDR1 and CDR2: MNHEY and SMNVEV (reference sequence). The CDR3 sequence is 15 residues long. The germline V and J ends were trimmed by 2 bases and 1 base, with 11 bases remaining between them. Here the CDR3 DNA reads TGTGCCAGCAGTTTAAGGAGCCGGGGGAACACTGAAGCTTTCTTT. Its protein is CASSLRSRGNTEAFF.

CDR3 in amino acids: CAIRPNFYNEQFF. The CDR3, as DNA: TGTGCCATCAGACCAAACTTCTACAATGAGCAGTTCTTC. The rearrangement joins TRBV10-3 to TRBJ2-1; D not resolved. Looked up from germline, CDR1 is ENHRY and CDR2 is SYGVKD. The CDR3 runs to 13 residues. The ends were cut back, 6 bases at V and 3 bases at J, with 9 bases in the middle.

The chain employs TRBV7-9 and TRBJ1-3; perhaps TRBD1 as D (5 bases). Germline CDR1 reads SEHNR; CDR2 reads FQNEAQ (reference sequence). The CDR3 length is 15 residues. V lost 6 bases to trimming and J lost 0 bases, with 12 bases between them. Here the CDR3 reads CASRIIDSSGNTIYF. Written as DNA, the CDR3 is TGTGCCAGCAGGATAATCGACAGCTCTGGAAACACCATATATTTT.

This chain links TRBV11-1 with TRBJ2-1; D uncertain. Germline values: CDR1 SGHAT, CDR2 FQDESV (reference sequence). V was clipped by 0 bases and J by 4 bases, with 10 bases between them. CDR3 length: 15 residues. The CDR3 loop reads CASSLALVRYNEQFF. The CDR3 nucleotides are TGTGCCAGCAGCTTAGCGCTAGTCCGTTACAATGAGCAGTTCTTC.

J is TRBJ2-2 and V is TRBV5-1, with unresolved D. V was cut by 0 bases and J by 4 bases, with 10 bases left in between. There are 15 residues in the CDR3. CDR1 and CDR2 (germline): SGHRS, YFSETQ. CDR3 in DNA: TGCGCCAGCAGCTTGGTAACCGTAGCCACCGGGGAGCTGTTTTTT. It encodes CASSLVTVATGELFF.

The J gene is TRBJ2-7, the V gene TRBV29-1; D gene unclear. This CDR3 has 13 amino acids. Germline V gene lookup returns CDR1 SQVTM and CDR2 ANQGSEA. Trimming stripped 4 bases from V and 0 bases from J, with 10 bases between. CDR3 nucleotides: TGCAGCGTTGTCGTCGTGAGCTCCTACGAGCAGTACTTC. Translated, it gives CSVVVVSSYEQYF.